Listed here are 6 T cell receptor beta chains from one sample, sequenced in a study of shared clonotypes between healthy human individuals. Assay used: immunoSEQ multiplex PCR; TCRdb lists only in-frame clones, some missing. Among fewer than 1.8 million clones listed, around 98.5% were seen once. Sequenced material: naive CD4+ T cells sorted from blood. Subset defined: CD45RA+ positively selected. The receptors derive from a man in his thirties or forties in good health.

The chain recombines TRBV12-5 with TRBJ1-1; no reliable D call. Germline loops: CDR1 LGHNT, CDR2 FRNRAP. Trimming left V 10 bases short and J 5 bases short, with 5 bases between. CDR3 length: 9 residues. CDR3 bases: TGTGCTAAGTCGACTGAAGCTTTCTTT. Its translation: CAKSTEAFF. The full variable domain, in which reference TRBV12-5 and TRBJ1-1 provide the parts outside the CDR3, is DARVTQTPRHKVTEMGQEVTMRCQPILGHNTVFWYRQTMMQGLELLAYFRNRAPLDDSGMPKDRFSAEMPDATLATLKIQPSEPRDSAVYFCAKSTEAFFGQGTRLTVV.

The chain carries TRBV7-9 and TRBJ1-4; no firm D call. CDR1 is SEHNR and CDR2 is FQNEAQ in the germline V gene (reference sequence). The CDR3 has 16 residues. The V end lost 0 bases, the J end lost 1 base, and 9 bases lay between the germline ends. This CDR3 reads CASSLAATGTNEKLFF. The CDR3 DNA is TGTGCCAGCAGCTTAGCTGCGACGGGAACTAATGAAAAACTGTTTTTT.

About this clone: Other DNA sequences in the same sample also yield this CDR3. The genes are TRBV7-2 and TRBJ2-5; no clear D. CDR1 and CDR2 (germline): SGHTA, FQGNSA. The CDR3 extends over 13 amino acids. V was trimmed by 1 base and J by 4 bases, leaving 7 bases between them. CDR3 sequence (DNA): TGTGCCAGCAGCTTAGGGGGTCGAGAGACCCAGTACTTC. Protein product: CASSLGGRETQYF.

CDR3: CSVSDLAGGYYNEQFF. The CDR3 bases are TGCAGCGTGTCCGACCTAGCGGGAGGTTACTACAATGAGCAGTTCTTC. This chain connects TRBV29-1 to TRBJ2-1; 11 bases are a match to TRBD2. CDR3 size: 16 residues. J gave up 3 bases and V 6 bases, and 10 bases lay outside the gene matches. Germline V gene data show CDR1 as SQVTM and CDR2 as ANQGSEA.

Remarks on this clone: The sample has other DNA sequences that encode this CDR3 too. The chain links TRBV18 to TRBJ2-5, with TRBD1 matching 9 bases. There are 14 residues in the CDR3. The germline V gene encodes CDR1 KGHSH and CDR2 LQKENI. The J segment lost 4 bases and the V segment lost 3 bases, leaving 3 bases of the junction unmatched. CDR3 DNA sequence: TGTGCCAGCTCACCCACGACAGGGGGAGAGACCCAGTACTTC. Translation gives CASSPTTGGETQYF.

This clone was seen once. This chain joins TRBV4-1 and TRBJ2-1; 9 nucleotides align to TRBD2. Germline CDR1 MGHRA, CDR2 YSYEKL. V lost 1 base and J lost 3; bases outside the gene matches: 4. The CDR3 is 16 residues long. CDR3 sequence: CASSQVPTSGYNEQFF. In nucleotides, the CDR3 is TGCGCCAGCAGCCAAGTCCCGACTAGCGGCTACAATGAGCAGTTCTTC.